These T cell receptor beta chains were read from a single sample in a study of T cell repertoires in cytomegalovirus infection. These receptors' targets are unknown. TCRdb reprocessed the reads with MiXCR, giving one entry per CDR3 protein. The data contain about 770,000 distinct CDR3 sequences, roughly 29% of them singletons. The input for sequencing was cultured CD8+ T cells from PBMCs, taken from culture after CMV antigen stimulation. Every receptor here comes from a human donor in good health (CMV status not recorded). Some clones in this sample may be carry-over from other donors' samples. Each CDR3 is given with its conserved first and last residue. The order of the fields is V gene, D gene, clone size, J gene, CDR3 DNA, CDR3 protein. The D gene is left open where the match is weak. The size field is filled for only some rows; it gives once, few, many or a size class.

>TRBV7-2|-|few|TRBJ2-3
TGTGCCAGCAGCACCACTTCCACGGGCGTCCCCGTCACAGATACGCAGTATTTT
CASSTTSTGVPVTDTQYF
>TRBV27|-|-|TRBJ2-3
TGTGCCAGCAGTTTATCCCCCTTAGCAGATACGCAGTATTTT
CASSLSPLADTQYF
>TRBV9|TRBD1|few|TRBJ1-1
TGTGCCAGCAGCGTAGATTCAGGGGGGAACACTGAAGCTTTCTTT
CASSVDSGGNTEAFF
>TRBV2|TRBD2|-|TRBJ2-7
TGTGCCAGCAGTAATTCGGGAGGCTACGAGCAGTACTTC
CASSNSGGYEQYF
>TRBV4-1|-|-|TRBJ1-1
TGCGCCAGCAGCCAAGATGTGCCGGTAGTGGGTACTGAAGCTTTCTTT
CASSQDVPVVGTEAFF
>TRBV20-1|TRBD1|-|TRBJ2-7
TGCAGTGCTAGAGAAGCCGGGACAGGGATCCACGAGCAGTACTTC
CSAREAGTGIHEQYF
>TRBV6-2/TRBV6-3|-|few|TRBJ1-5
TGTGCCAGCGGCCCGGTCTATAGCAATCAGCCCCAGCATTTT
CASGPVYSNQPQHF
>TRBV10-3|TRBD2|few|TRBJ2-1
TGTGCCATCAGTGATGGACTAGCGGGGGGGAGGTCCTACAATGAGCAGTTCTTC
CAISDGLAGGRSYNEQFF
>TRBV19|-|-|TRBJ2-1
TGTGCCAGTAGTATGTTATCCGGGGGGCTGTACAATGAGCAGTTCTTC
CASSMLSGGLYNEQFF
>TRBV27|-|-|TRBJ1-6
TGTGCCAGCGGGGATTTGAGCTCCTATAATTCACCCCTCCACTTT
CASGDLSSYNSPLHF
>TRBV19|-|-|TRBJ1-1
TGTGCCAGTAGTATGTCTCCGGTCACTGAAGCTTTCTTT
CASSMSPVTEAFF
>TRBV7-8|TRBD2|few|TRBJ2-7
TGTGCCAGCAGCCCAGATGGGGGGGACCCACCCTCCTACGAGCAGTACTTC
CASSPDGGDPPSYEQYF
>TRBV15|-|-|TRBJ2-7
TGTGCCACCAGGGGAGTATACGAGCAGTACTTC
CATRGVYEQYF
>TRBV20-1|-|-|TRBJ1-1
TGCAGTGCTAGAGGGGAAATCACGGGCACTGAAGCTTTCTTT
CSARGEITGTEAFF
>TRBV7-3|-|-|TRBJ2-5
TGTGCCAGCAGCTTAACCCCTGGGACTGTTCAAGAGACCCAGTACTTC
CASSLTPGTVQETQYF
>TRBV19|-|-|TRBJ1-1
TGTGCCAGTAGTAATTCCTTGGGGAACACTGAAGCTTTCTTT
CASSNSLGNTEAFF
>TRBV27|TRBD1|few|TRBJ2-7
TGTGCCAGCAGTCGGACAGGGTTGAGCTCCTACGAGCAGTACTTC
CASSRTGLSSYEQYF
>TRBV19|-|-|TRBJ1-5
TGTGCCAGTAGCCCCCTTACTCGACAGCTTAATCAGCCCCAGCATTTT
CASSPLTRQLNQPQHF
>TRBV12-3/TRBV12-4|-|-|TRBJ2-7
TGTGCCAGTGGAGGGCTAGTAGTCGAGCAGTACTTC
CASGGLVVEQYF
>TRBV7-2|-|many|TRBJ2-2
TGTGCCAGCAGCCGAAGCGCAGGAGAGTTCACCGGGGAGCTGTTTTTT
CASSRSAGEFTGELFF
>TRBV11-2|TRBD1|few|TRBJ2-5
TGTGCCAGCAGCGTCCGGGACAGCGTACAAGAGACCCAGTACTTC
CASSVRDSVQETQYF
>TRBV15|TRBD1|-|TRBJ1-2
TGTGCCACCAGCAGAGATCAGGGGGCAAGTGGCTACACCTTC
CATSRDQGASGYTF
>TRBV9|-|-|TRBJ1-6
TGTGCCAGCAGCGTAGCAGATAATTCACCCCTCCACTTT
CASSVADNSPLHF
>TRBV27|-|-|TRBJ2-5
TGTGCCAGCAGTTGGGAAGGTGCCCAATACTTC
CASSWEGAQYF
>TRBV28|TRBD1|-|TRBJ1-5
TGTGCCAGCAGGCAGACAGGGGGAGGCAATCAGCCCCAGCATTTT
CASRQTGGGNQPQHF
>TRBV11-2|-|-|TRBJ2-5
TGTACCAGCAGCGAGGGCCGTGACCAAGAGACCCAGTACTTC
CTSSEGRDQETQYF
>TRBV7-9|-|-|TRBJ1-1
TGTGCCAGCAGCTCAGTAGACCTGGTAGGGGGAGATGAAGCTTTCTTT
CASSSVDLVGGDEAFF
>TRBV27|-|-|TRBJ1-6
TGTGCCAGCAGAGACCCGTATAATTCACCCCTCCACTTT
CASRDPYNSPLHF
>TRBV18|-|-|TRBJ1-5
TGTGCCAGCTCACTTAAAGGGGGGGGGCCTCAGCCCCAGCATTTT
CASSLKGGGPQPQHF
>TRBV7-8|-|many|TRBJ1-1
TGTGCCAGCAAGATTCAGGGGATCGCTGAAGCTTTCTTT
CASKIQGIAEAFF
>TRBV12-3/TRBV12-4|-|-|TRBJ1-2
TGTGCCAGCAGTTCTTCCCCCGGGACACTTTATGGCTACACCTTC
CASSSSPGTLYGYTF
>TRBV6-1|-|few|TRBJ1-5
TGTGCCAGCAGAGGATGGACGGATAGCAATCAGCCCCAGCATTTT
CASRGWTDSNQPQHF